This T cell receptor beta chain was obtained from a study of blood T cell repertoires in COVID-19. This CDR3 has 14 residues. Germline CDR1 SGHNT, CDR2 YYREEE (reference sequence). Trimming removed 0 bases from V and 0 bases from J, with 6 bases in between. Methods used by the authors: The authors estimated nucleated cell counts from reference gene primer amplification. The repertoire was sequenced with immunoSEQ multiplex PCR; TCRdb's copy has only in-frame clones and lacks some. V, J and clone size are those of that table, while D and trimming were read from the DNA. In the table there are 150,000 to 200,000 clones, 88% of which are singletons.

Source material: peripheral blood. This clonotype originated in a man aged 55 to 70 with acute or convalescent COVID-19. V and J are TRBV5-4 and TRBJ1-1; D unresolved. The CDR3 DNA is TGTGCCAGCAGCTTGGCGAGTTTGAACACTGAAGCTTTCTTT. It translates to CASSLASLNTEAFF.